This entry is about one T cell receptor (beta chain). What it binds is unknown. The data derive from a study of OX40 agonist ivuxolimab in advanced cancers. Some clones are missing from TCRdb's copy, which holds only in-frame ones; the method was immunoSEQ multiplex PCR. The top ten clones hold 30% of a sample with under 20,000 clones, around 80% of them seen once. Germline CDR1 SGHRS, CDR2 YFSETQ. The CDR3 is 18 amino acids. V was clipped by 0 bases and J by 3 bases; unmatched bases: 7. Study-level points and caveats: More expanded clones were seen, on average, in CD8+ T cells than in CD4+.

Specimen: CD4+ or CD8+ T cells sorted from blood, collected in a trial of the OX40 agonist ivuxolimab. The sequence was collected from an adult with an advanced solid tumor such as melanoma, head and neck, liver or kidney cancer. This chain joins TRBV5-1 and TRBJ2-3; 13 bases are a match to TRBD2. The CDR3 is CASSLGLAGGEWTDTQYF. DNA for the CDR3: TGCGCCAGCAGCTTGGGACTAGCGGGAGGAGAATGGACAGATACGCAGTATTTT. The entire variable domain, with the rest obtained from reference TRBV5-1 and TRBJ2-3, is as follows: KAGVTQTPRYLIKTRGQQVTLSCSPISGHRSVSWYQQTPGQGLQFLFEYFSETQRNKGNFPGRFSGRQFSNSRSEMNVSTLELGDSALYLCASSLGLAGGEWTDTQYFGPGTRLTVL.